The sequence of this T cell receptor beta chain was determined in a study of CXCR3-negative and CXCR3-positive naive CD8 T cells (dated by TCRdb to about 2019). Broadly, across the study: Some 130 million TRB reads were obtained in total, roughly 1.5 +/- 0.3 million reads per library. Diversity and physicochemical repertoire analyses covered some ten donors pooled from two independent experiments. TRBV-TRBJ cluster analysis included naive subsets from 5 donors and memory cells from 3 donors.

The CDR1 and CDR2 encoded by the germline V gene are SGHDN and FVKESK. The cysteine opens and the phenylalanine closes a CDR3 of 12 amino acids. The coding DNA is unavailable. For each CD8+ T cell subset, flow sorting was done in triplicate, and a few hundred thousand cells per subset went directly into RLT lysis buffer. To keep memory contaminants out, a stringent definition of naive CD8+ T cells was applied: CD45RO-CCR7+CD27+CD95-. Peripheral blood mononuclear cells were isolated from buffy coats by standard density gradient centrifugation. Naive CXCR3-negative and CXCR3-positive CD8+ T cells were flow-sorted on a FACSAria III. Total RNA was extracted from sorted cells with an RNeasy Mini Kit. The research as a whole found: TRBV-TRBJ usage was similar between naive CXCR3-negative and CXCR3-positive cells from the same donor, while memory cells showed distinct patterns. Surface CD5, linked to self-reactivity in mice, was comparable between naive subsets; TCR interaction strength was therefore also inferred from TRB CDR3 physicochemical properties. Because CXCR3 expression was partially decreased after cryopreservation, freshly isolated PBMCs were used for most assays. TRB CDR3s from CXCR3-positive naive cells showed higher hydrophobicity (lower Kidera factor 4), lower energy, and higher strength and volume indices than CXCR3-negative naive cells. Both naive subsets had comparably high repertoire diversity, while memory CD8+ T cells had much lower repertoire diversity.

About this clonotype: Its antigen remains undetermined.

These reads were obtained on a NextSeq 550. The Human TCR Profiling Kit (MiLaboratory) was used to make UMI-labeled 5' RACE TRB cDNA libraries. cDNA synthesis used the entire amount of extracted RNA, and PCR amplification then used the entire amount of cDNA produced. Libraries were prepared in parallel using an identical number of PCR cycles. Under the source paper's analysis protocol: With a minimum of two reads required per UMI, MIGEC and MiXCR pulled out about 49,000 +/- 11,000 unique UMI-labeled TRB cDNA molecules from each library. On average, each library contained 40,000 +/- 10,000 functional in-frame TRB CDR3 nucleotide clonotypes without stop codons. After downsampling to 5000 UMI-labeled TRB molecules per sample, diversity metrics, including normalized Shannon-Wiener and Chao1, were computed in VDJtools. VDJtools was used to calculate clonotype-size-weighted physicochemical properties of the central five CDR3 residues, namely interaction energy, strength, volume and Kidera factor 4. Once TCRdb had reprocessed the reads, it stored one entry per CDR3 protein sequence and supplied no DNA. TCRdb, not the original authors, processed these V and J calls. The sample table holds roughly 86,000 distinct CDR3 sequences. The leading ten clones occupy 0.9% to 1.2% of the sample.

The receptor chain draws on TRBV14 and TRBJ1-1. The sequenced sample consisted of naive CXCR3- CD8+ T cells from blood. Read against the paper, the sample's cell subset or site label means: CD45RO-CCR7+CD27+CD95- naive CD8+ T cells lacking CXCR3 (TNR3-). The TCR was taken from a human donor in good health. Some clones in this sample may be carry-over from other donors' samples. The CDR3 protein is CASSQDWTEAFF.